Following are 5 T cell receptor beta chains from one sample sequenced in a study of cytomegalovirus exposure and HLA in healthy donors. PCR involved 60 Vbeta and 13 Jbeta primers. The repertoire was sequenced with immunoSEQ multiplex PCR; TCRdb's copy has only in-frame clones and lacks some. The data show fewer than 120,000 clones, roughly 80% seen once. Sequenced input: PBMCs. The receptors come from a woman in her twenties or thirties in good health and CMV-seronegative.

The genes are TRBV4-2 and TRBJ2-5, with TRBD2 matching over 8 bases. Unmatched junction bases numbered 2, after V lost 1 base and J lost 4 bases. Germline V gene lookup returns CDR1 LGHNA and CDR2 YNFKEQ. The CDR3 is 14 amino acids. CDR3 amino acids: CASSQGRGGETQYF. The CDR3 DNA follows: TGTGCCAGCAGCCAAGGTCGGGGGGGAGAGACCCAGTACTTC.

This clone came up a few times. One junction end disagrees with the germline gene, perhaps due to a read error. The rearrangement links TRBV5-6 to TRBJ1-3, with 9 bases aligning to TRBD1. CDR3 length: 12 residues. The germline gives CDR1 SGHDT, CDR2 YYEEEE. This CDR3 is CASRKDRGIMVF. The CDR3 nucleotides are TGTGCCAGCAGAAAGGACAGGGGAATTATGGTCTTT.

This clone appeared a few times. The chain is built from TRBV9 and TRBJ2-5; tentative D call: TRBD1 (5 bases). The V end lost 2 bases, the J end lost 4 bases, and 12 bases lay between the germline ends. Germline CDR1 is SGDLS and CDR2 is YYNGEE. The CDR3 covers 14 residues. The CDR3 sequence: CASSVDSFAETQYF. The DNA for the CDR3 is TGTGCCAGCAGCGTTGACAGTTTCGCAGAGACCCAGTACTTC.

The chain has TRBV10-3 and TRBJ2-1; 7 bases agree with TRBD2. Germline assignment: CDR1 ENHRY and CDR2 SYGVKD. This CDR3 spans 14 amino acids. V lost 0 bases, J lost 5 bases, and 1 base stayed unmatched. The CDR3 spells CAISESGGDNEQFF. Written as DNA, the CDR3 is TGTGCCATCAGTGAGTCGGGGGGGGACAATGAGCAGTTCTTC.

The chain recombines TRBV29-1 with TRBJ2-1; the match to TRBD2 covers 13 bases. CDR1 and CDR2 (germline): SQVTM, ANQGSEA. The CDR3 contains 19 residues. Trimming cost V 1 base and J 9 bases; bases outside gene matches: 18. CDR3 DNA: TGCAGCGTTGAAGCTCGTCCGGGACTAGCGGGGACCGGGGCAGCTGAGCAGTTCTTC. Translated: CSVEARPGLAGTGAAEQFF.